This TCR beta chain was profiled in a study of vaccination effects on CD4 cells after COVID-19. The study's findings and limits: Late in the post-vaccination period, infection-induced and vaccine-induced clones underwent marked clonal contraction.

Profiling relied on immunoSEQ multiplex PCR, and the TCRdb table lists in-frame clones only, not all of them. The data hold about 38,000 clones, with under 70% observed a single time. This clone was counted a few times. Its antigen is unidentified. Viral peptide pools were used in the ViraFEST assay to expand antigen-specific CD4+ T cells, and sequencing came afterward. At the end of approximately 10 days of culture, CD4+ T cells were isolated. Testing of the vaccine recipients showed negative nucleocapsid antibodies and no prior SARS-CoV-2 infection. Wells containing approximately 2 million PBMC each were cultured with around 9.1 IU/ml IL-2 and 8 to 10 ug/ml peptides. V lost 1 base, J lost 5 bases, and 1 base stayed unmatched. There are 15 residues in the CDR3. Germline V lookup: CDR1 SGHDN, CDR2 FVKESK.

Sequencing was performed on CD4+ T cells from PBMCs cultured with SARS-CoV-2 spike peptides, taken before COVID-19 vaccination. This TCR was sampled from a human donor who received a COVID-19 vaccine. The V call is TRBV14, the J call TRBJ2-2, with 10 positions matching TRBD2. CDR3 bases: TGTGCCAGCAGCCAAGCACTAGCGGGGACCGGGGAGCTGTTTTTT. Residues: CASSQALAGTGELFF.